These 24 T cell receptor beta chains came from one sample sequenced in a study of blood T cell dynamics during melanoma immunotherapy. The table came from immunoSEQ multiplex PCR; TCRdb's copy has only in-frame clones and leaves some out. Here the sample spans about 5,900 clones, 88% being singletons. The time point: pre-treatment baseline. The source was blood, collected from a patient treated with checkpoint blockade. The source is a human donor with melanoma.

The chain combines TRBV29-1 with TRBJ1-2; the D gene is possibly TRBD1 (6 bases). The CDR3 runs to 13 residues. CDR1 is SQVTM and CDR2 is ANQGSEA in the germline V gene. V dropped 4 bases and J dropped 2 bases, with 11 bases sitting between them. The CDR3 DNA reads TGCAGCGTTGCCACAGGGATCAACTATGGCTACACCTTC. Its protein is CSVATGINYGYTF.

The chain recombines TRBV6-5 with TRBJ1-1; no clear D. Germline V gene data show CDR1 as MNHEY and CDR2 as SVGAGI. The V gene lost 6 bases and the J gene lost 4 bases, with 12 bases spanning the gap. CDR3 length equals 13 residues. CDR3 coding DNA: TGTGCCAGCAGGCCGATGCGTGGCACTGAAGCTTTCTTT. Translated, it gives CASRPMRGTEAFF.

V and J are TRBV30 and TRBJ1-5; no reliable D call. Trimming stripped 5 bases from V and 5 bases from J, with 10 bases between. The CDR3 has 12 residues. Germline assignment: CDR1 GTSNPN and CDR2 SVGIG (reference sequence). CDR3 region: CAWSRAYQPQHF. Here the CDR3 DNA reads TGTGCCTGGTCAAGGGCCTATCAGCCCCAGCATTTT.

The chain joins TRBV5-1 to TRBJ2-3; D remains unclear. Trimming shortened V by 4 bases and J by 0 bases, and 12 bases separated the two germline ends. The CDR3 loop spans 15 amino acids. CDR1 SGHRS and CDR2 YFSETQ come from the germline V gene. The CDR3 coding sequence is TGCGCCAGCAGCCTTACAGCCACAAGCACAGATACGCAGTATTTT. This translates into CASSLTATSTDTQYF.

The CDR3 here is CASSLAGGLFEQYF. The CDR3 coding sequence is TGTGCCAGCAGCTTAGCCGGGGGCCTCTTCGAGCAGTACTTC. The chain recombines TRBV11-2 with TRBJ2-7; either TRBD1 or TRBD2 may fit D (6 bases each). This CDR3 is built from 14 residues. Germline-derived CDR1 and CDR2 are SGHAT and FQNNGV. V was shortened by 1 base and J by 6 bases, with 13 bases between the two germline ends.

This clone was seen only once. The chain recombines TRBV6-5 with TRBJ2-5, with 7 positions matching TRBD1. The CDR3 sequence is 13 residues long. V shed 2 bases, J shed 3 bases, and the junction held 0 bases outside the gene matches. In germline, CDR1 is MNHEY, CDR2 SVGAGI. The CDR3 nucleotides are TGTGCCAGCAGTTACGGGACAGAAGAGACCCAGTACTTC. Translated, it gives CASSYGTEETQYF.

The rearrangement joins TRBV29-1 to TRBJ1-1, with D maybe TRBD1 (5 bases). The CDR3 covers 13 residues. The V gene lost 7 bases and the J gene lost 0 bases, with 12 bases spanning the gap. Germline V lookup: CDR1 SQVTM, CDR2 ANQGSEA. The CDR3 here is CSATELMNTEAFF. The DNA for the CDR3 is TGCAGCGCGACAGAGCTGATGAACACTGAAGCTTTCTTT.

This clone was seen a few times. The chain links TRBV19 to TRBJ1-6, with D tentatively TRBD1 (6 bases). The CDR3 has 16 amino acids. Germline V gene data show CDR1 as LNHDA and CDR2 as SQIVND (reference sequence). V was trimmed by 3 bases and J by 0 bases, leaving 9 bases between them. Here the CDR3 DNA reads TGTGCCAGTAGTATTGGGGGACACTCCTATAATTCACCCCTCCACTTT. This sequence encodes CASSIGGHSYNSPLHF.

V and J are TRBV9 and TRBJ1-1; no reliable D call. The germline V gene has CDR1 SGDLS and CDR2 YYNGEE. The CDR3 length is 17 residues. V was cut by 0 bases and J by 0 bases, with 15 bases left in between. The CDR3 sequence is CASSVAERERMNTEAFF. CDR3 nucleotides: TGTGCCAGCAGCGTAGCTGAGAGGGAGAGGATGAACACTGAAGCTTTCTTT.

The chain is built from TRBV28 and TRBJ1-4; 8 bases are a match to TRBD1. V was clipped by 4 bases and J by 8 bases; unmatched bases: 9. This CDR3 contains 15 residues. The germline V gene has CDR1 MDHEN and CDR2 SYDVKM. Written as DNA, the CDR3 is TGTGCCAGCAGTTCGGCAGGGGGCGCCGAGGAAAAACTGTTTTTT. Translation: CASSSAGGAEEKLFF.

CDR3 nucleotide sequence: TGTGCCAGTAGTATACGACAGGGACCGCGGCCCCAGCATTTT. Translation gives CASSIRQGPRPQHF. The chain employs TRBV19 and TRBJ1-5, with 7 nucleotides matching TRBD1. The CDR3 totals 14 residues. V lost 2 bases and J lost 9; bases outside the gene matches: 7. CDR1 is LNHDA and CDR2 is SQIVND in the germline V gene (reference sequence).

CDR3 coding DNA: TGTGCCAGCAGTGAAGCGCAAGGCAGGGGGCGAACTGAAGCTTTCTTT. This codes for CASSEAQGRGRTEAFF. J is TRBJ1-1 and V is TRBV6-1, with 8 bases matching TRBD1. This CDR3 spans 16 amino acids. V dropped 0 bases and J dropped 5; count of bases not matched to a gene: 8. The germline CDR1 and CDR2 sequences are MNHNS and SASEGT.

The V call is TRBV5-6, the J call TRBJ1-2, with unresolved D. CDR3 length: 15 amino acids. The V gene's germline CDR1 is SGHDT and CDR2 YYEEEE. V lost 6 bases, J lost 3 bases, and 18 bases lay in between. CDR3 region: CASTRSLRPDYGYTF. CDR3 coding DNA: TGTGCCAGCACCAGATCCTTACGTCCGGACTATGGCTACACCTTC.

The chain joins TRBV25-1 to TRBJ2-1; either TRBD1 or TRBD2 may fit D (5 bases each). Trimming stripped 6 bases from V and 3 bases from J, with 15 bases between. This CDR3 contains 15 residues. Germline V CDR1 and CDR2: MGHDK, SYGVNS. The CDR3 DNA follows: TGTGCCAGCAGCGAACCGGGACCGAGCTACAATGAGCAGTTCTTC. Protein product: CASSEPGPSYNEQFF.

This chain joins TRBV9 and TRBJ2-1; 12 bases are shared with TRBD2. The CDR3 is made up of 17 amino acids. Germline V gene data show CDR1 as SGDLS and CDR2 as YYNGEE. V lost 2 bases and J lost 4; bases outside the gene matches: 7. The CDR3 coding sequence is TGTGCCAGCAGCGTTCGCCCTAGCGGGGGGGGATACAATGAGCAGTTCTTC. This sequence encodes CASSVRPSGGGYNEQFF.

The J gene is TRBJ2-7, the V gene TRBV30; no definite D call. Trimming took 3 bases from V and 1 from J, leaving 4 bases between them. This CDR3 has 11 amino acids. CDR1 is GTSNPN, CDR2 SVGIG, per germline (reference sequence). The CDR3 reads CAWSRSYEQYF. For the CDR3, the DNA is TGTGCCTGGAGCCGGTCCTACGAGCAGTACTTC.

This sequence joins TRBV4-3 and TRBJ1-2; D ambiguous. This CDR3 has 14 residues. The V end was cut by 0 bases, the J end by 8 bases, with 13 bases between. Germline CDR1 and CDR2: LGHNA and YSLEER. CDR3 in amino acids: CASSQDTKGRGYTF. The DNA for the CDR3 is TGCGCCAGCAGCCAAGATACTAAGGGAAGGGGCTACACCTTC.

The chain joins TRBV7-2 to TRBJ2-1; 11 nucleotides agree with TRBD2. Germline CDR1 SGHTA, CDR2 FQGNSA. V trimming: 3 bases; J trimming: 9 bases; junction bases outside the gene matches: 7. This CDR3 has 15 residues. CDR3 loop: CASSFGSGGAGEQFF. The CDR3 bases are TGTGCCAGCAGCTTCGGTAGCGGGGGGGCTGGTGAGCAGTTCTTC.

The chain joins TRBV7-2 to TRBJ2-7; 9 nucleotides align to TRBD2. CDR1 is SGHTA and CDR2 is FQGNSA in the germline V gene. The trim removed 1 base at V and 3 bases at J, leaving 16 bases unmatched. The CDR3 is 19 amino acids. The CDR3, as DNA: TGTGCCAGCAGCTTAGTTTCTCGAGGTCCAGCGGGGGGACTCTACGAGCAGTACTTC. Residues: CASSLVSRGPAGGLYEQYF.

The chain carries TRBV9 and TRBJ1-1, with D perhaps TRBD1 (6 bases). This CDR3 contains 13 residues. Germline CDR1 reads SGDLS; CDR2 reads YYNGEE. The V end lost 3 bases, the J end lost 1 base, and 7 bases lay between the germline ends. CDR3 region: CASSGDTNTEAFF. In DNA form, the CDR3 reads TGTGCCAGCAGCGGGGACACGAACACTGAAGCTTTCTTT.

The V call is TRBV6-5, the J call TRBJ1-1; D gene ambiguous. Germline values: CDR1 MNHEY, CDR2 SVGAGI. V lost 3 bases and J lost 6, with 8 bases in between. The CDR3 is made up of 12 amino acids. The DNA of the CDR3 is TGTGCCAGCAGTTATCCTCCCTCTGAAGCTTTCTTT. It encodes CASSYPPSEAFF.

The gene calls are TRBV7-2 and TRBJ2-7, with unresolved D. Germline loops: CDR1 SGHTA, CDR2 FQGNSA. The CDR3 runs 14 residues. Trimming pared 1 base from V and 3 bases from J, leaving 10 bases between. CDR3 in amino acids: CASSLEVAVYEQYF. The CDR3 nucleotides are TGTGCCAGCAGCTTAGAGGTGGCAGTCTACGAGCAGTACTTC. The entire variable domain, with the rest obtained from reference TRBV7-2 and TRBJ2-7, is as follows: GAGVSQSPSNKVTEKGKDVELRCDPISGHTALYWYRQSLGQGLEFLIYFQGNSAPDKSGLPSDRFSAERTGGSVSTLTIQRTQQEDSAVYLCASSLEVAVYEQYFGPGTRLTVT.

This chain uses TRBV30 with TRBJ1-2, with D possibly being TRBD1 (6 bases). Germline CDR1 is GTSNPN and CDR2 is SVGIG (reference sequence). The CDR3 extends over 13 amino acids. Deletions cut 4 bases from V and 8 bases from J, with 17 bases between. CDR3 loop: CAWTLMGGQGYTF. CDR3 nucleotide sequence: TGTGCCTGGACCCTGATGGGGGGGCAGGGCTACACCTTC.

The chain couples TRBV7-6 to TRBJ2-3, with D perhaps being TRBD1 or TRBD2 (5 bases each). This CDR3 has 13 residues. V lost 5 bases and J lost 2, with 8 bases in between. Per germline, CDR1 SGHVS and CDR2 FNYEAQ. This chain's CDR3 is CASSRDHTDTQYF. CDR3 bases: TGTGCCAGCAGCAGGGACCACACAGATACGCAGTATTTT.